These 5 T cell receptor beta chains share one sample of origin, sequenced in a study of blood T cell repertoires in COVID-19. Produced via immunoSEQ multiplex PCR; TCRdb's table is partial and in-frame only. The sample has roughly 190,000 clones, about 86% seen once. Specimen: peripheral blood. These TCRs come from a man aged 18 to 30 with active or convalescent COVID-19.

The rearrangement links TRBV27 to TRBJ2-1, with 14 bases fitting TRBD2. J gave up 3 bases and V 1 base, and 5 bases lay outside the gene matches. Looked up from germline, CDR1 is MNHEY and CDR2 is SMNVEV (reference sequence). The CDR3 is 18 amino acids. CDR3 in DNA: TGTGCCAGCAGTTTATATGGGACTAGCGGGGGTGACTACAATGAGCAGTTCTTC. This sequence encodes CASSLYGTSGGDYNEQFF.

This CDR3 reads CASRQGANSPLHF. As DNA, the CDR3 is TGTGCCAGCCGACAGGGAGCAAATTCACCCCTCCACTTT. The V call is TRBV19, the J call TRBJ1-6, with TRBD1 matching 7 bases. The V gene's germline CDR1 is LNHDA and CDR2 SQIVND (reference sequence). V was clipped by 9 bases and J by 7 bases; unmatched bases: 6. The length of the CDR3 is 13 residues.

CDR3 in amino acids: CASSPVTGPNTEAFF. CDR3 nucleotides: TGTGCCAGCAGCCCGGTGACAGGGCCGAACACTGAAGCTTTCTTT. This chain connects TRBV7-8 to TRBJ1-1; 7 nucleotides agree with TRBD1. The CDR3 extends over 15 amino acids. V shed 5 bases, J shed 1 base, and the junction held 7 bases outside the gene matches. CDR1 SGHVS and CDR2 FQNEAQ come from the germline V gene. Complete variable domain (other parts from reference TRBV7-8 and TRBJ1-1): GAGVSQSPRYKVAKRGQDVALRCDPISGHVSLFWYQQALGQGPEFLTYFQNEAQLDKSGLPSDRFFAERPEGSVSTLKIQRTQQEDSAVYLCASSPVTGPNTEAFFGQGTRLTVV.

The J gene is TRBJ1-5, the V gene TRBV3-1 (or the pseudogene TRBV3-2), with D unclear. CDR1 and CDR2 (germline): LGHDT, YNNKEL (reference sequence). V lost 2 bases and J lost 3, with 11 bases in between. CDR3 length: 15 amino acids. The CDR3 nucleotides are TGTGCCAGCAGCCAAATCCCGGGATTCAATCAGCCCCAGCATTTT. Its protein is CASSQIPGFNQPQHF.

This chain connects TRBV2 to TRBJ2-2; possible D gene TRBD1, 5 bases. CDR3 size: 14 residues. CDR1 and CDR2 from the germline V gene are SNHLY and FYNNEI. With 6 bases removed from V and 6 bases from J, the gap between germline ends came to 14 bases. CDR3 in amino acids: CASSGQGWAGELFF. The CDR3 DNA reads TGTGCCAGCAGCGGGCAGGGTTGGGCCGGGGAGCTGTTTTTT.